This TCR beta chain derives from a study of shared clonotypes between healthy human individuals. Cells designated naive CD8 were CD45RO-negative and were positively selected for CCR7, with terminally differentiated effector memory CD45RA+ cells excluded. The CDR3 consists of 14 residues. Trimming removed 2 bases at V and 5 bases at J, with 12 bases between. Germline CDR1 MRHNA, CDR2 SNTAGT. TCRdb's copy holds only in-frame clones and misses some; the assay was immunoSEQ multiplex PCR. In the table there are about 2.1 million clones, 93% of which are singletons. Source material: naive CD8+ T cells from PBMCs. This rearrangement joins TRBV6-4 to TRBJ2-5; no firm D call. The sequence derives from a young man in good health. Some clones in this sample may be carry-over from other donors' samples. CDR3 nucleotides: TGTGCCAGCAGTGACGTAAGTGTGGACGAGACCCAGTACTTC. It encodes CASSDVSVDETQYF.